This T cell receptor (beta chain) was documented in a study of blood T cell repertoires in COVID-19. Overall study context: Spain, Italy and the United States supplied samples that represented acute and convalescent COVID-19. Nucleic acid was either cDNA or gDNA, and it came from T cells, B-cell-depleted T cells, or PBMCs.

The CDR3 extends over 13 amino acids. The V gene's germline CDR1 is SGDLS and CDR2 YYNGEE. Trimming took 2 bases from V and 3 from J, leaving 8 bases between them. Seattle's cohort entered during active infection and was followed longitudinally. Original processing notes: Estimates of nucleated cell counts were drawn from the amplification of reference gene primers. Using immunoSEQ multiplex PCR, the repertoire was profiled, and TCRdb retains in-frame clones only, with some absent. V, J and clone size are those of that table, while D and trimming were read from the DNA. The data hold under 250,000 clones, with roughly 86% observed a single time.

The sequence was obtained from an elderly woman with COVID-19, enrolled during active disease. Source material: peripheral blood. The chain couples TRBV9 to TRBJ1-1; no reliable D call. CDR3 DNA: TGTGCCAGCAGCGTCTACGGGGACACTGAAGCTTTCTTT. As protein: CASSVYGDTEAFF.